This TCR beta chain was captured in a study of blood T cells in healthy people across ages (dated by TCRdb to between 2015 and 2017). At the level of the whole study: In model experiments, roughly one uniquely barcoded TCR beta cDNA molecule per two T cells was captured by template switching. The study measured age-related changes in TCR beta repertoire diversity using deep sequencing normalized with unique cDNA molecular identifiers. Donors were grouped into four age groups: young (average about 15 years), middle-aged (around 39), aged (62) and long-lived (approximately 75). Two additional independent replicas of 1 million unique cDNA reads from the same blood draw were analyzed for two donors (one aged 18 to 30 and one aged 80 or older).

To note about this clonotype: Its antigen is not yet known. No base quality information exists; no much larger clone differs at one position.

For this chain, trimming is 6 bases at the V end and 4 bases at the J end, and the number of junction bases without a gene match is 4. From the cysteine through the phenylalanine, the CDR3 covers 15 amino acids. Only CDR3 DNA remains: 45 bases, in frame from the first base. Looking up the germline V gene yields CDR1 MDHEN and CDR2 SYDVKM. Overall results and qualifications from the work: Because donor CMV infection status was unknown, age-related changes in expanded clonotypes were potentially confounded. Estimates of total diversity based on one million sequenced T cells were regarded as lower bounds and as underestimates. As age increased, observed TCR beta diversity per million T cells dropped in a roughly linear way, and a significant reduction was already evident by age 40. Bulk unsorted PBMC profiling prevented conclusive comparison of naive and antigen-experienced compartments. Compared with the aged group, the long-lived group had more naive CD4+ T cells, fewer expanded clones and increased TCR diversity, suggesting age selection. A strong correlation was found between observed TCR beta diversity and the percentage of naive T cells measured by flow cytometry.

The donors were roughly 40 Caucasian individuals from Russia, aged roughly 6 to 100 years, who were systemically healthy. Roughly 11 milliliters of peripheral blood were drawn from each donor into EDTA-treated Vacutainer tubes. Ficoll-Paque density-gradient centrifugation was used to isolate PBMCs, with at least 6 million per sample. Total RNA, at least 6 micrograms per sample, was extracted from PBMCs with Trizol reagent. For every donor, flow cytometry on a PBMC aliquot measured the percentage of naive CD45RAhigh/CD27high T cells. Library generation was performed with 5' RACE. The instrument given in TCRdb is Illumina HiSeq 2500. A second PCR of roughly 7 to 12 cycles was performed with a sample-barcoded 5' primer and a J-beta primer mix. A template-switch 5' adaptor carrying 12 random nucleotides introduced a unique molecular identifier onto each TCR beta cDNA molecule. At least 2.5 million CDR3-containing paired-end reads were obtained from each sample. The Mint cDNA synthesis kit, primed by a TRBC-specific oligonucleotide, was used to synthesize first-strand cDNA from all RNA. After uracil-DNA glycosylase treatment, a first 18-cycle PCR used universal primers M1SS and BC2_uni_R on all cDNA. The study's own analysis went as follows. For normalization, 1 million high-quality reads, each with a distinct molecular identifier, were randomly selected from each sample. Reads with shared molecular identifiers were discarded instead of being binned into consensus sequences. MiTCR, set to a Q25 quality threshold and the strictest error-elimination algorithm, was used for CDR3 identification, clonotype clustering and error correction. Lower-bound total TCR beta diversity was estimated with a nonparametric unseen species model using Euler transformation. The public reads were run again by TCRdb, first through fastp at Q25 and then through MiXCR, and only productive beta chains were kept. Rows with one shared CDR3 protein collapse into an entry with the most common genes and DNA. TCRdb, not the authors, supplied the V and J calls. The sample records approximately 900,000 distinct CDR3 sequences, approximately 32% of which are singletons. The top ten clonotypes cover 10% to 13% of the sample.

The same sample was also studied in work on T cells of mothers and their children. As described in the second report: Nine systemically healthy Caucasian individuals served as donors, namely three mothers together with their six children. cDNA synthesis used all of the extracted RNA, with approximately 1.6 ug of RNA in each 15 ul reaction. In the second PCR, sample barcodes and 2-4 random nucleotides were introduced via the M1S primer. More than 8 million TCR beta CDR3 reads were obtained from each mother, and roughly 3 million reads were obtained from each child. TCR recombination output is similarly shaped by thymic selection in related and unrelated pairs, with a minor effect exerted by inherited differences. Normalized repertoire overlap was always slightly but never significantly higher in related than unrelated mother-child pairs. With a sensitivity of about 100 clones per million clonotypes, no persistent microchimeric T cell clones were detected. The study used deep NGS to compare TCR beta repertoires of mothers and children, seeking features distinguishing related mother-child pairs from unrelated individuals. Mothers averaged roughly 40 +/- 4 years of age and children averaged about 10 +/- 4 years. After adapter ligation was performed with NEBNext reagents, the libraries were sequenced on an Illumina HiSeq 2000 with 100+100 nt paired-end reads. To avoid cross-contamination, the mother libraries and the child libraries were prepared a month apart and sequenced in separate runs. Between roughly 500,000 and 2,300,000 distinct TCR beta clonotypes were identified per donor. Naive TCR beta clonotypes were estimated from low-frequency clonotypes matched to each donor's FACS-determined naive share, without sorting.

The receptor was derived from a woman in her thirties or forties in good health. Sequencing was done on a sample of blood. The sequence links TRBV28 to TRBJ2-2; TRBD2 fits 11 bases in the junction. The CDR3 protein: CASRLGLAGTGELFF. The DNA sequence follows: TGTGCCAGCAGGCTAGGACTAGCGGGCACCGGGGAGCTGTTTTTT.